The 18 T cell receptor beta chains below all came from one sample that was sequenced in a study of identical twins. TCRdb independently ran MiXCR on the 5' RACE reads; one entry per CDR3 protein. The profile shows about 1.7 million distinct CDR3 sequences, less than 35% of them singletons. Sequencing was performed on cord blood. The receptor source for this set is a newborn girl in good health.

This clonotype was found many times. The gene calls are TRBV6-5 and TRBJ2-1; D tentatively reads TRBD1 or TRBD2 (6 bases each). The V end lost 6 bases, the J end lost 5 bases, and 17 bases lay between the germline ends. This CDR3 has 15 amino acids. Germline CDR1 and CDR2: MNHEY and SVGAGI. The CDR3 sequence is CASRANLGGHNEQFF. The CDR3 DNA follows: TGTGCCAGCAGGGCTAATCTAGGGGGGCACAATGAGCAGTTCTTC.

In this sample, this clonotype turned up once. A much bigger clone sits one base away, suggesting this may be a read error. This sequence joins TRBV10-2 and TRBJ2-7; 7 positions match TRBD2. This CDR3 has 15 residues. Germline CDR1 and CDR2: WSHSY and SAAADI. CDR3 in amino acids: CASSETGGGSYGQYF. The CDR3 region has the DNA TGCGCCAGCAGTGAGACGGGAGGAGGCTCCTACGGGCAGTACTTC.

V usage is TRBV20-1 and J usage is TRBJ2-1; the match to TRBD2 covers 9 bases. The V gene end was trimmed by 3 bases and the J gene end by 7 bases; junction bases not matched to a gene: 10. This CDR3 is 15 amino acids long. Germline assignment: CDR1 DFQATT and CDR2 SNEGSKA (reference sequence). The CDR3 here is CSASTGTSRINEQFF. CDR3 DNA sequence: TGCAGTGCTAGTACCGGGACTAGCAGGATTAATGAGCAGTTCTTC.

V gene TRBV20-1 combines with J gene TRBJ1-5; the match to TRBD1 covers 8 bases. The V gene end was trimmed by 6 bases and the J gene end by 3 bases; junction bases not matched to a gene: 4. From germline, CDR1 is DFQATT and CDR2 SNEGSKA (reference sequence). The CDR3 is 13 amino acids. CDR3 in amino acids: CSAWDRYNQPQHF. CDR3 DNA sequence: TGCAGTGCATGGGACAGGTACAATCAGCCCCAGCATTTT.

About this clonotype: A junction boundary mismatches the germline segment, possibly from a read error. The chain uses TRBV4-2 and TRBJ1-6; 7 positions agree with TRBD1. Looked up from germline, CDR1 is LGHNA and CDR2 is YNFKEQ. The CDR3 sequence is 17 residues long. The CDR3 coding sequence is TGTGACAGCAGCCAAGATCCCCCGACAGGGCAGATTTCACCCCTCCACTTT. This encodes CDSSQDPPTGQISPLHF.

The rearrangement joins TRBV25-1 to TRBJ2-4; no reliable D call. V lost 0 bases and J lost 3, with 9 bases in between. Germline-derived CDR1 and CDR2 are MGHDK and SYGVNS. This CDR3 contains 15 residues. The CDR3 DNA is TGTGCCAGCAGTGAATATACGTTGGGCAAAAACATTCAGTACTTC. It encodes CASSEYTLGKNIQYF.

Regarding this clonotype: A much larger clone lies one base from this, so it may be a read error. The V and J genes are TRBV12-3 or TRBV12-4 and TRBJ2-3; 9 bases agree with TRBD2. This CDR3 region has 15 residues. CDR3 DNA sequence: TGTGCCAGCACTGGGGTGCTAGCGGGAACAGATACGGAGTATTTT. It encodes CASTGVLAGTDTEYF.

V gene TRBV29-1 combines with J gene TRBJ2-7; 10 bases map to TRBD1. This CDR3 is 15 amino acids long. The trim removed 2 bases at V and 4 bases at J, leaving 8 bases unmatched. CDR1 is SQVTM, CDR2 ANQGSEA, per germline. For the CDR3, the DNA is TGCAGCGTTGAAAGAAGGGGACAGGGGAAATACGAGCAGTACTTC. This encodes CSVERRGQGKYEQYF.

The rearrangement links TRBV5-1 to TRBJ1-2, with D maybe TRBD1 (5 bases). The CDR3 contains 13 residues. V was cut by 5 bases and J by 4 bases, with 12 bases left in between. Germline CDR1 reads SGHRS; CDR2 reads YFSETQ. The CDR3 coding sequence is TGCGCCAGCAGGTCCAGGGAAGGCTATGGCTACACCTTC. This translates into CASRSREGYGYTF.

This clonotype was counted between two and nine times. The chain couples TRBV20-1 to TRBJ1-5, with no clear D. Trimming removed 3 bases at V and 5 bases at J, with 8 bases between. The CDR3 contains 12 residues. Germline values: CDR1 DFQATT, CDR2 SNEGSKA (reference sequence). The CDR3 DNA sequence: TGCAGTGCTAGCGCGGTTTATCAGCCCCAGCATTTT. Encoded protein: CSASAVYQPQHF.

V usage is TRBV4-2 and J usage is TRBJ1-3; tentatively, D is TRBD1 (5 bases). This CDR3 spans 17 amino acids. Germline CDR1 is LGHNA and CDR2 is YNFKEQ. The V end was cut by 3 bases, the J end by 1 base, with 16 bases between. Written as DNA, the CDR3 is TGTGCCAGCAGCCACGTGGTCGGGACTTCTTCTGGAAACACCATATATTTT. Translation gives CASSHVVGTSSGNTIYF.

This clonotype has only a few counts. The V call is TRBV3-1, the J call TRBJ1-2, with 8 bases that match TRBD1. Germline V gene data show CDR1 as LGHDT and CDR2 as YNNKEL (reference sequence). J lost 4 bases, V lost 1 base, and 5 bases had no gene match. The CDR3 covers 15 residues. CDR3 protein: CASSQVAQGAYGYTF. The DNA of the CDR3 is TGTGCCAGCAGCCAAGTTGCCCAGGGGGCCTATGGCTACACCTTC.

V gene TRBV28 combines with J gene TRBJ1-5; D is unclear. Germline V lookup: CDR1 MDHEN, CDR2 SYDVKM. V was cut by 6 bases and J by 0 bases, with 6 bases left in between. This CDR3 is built from 13 residues. CDR3 loop: CASRRHSNQPQHF. In DNA, the CDR3 is TGTGCCAGCAGGAGGCATAGCAATCAGCCCCAGCATTTT.

This clonotype was recorded a few times. The chain combines TRBV20-1 with TRBJ1-5; D is possibly TRBD1 (6 bases). The CDR3 runs to 12 residues. CDR1 and CDR2 from the germline V gene are DFQATT and SNEGSKA (reference sequence). Trimming removed 6 bases from V and 6 bases from J, with 12 bases in between. The chain's CDR3 is CSAWTAGQPQHF. Written as DNA, the CDR3 is TGCAGTGCGTGGACAGCCGGTCAGCCCCAGCATTTT.

The CDR3 coding sequence is TGTGCCGGCAACAGGGGAGAAGAGACCCAGTACTTC. Its protein is CAGNRGEETQYF. This rearrangement joins TRBV27 to TRBJ2-5; the match to TRBD1 covers 7 bases. The CDR3 is made up of 12 amino acids. Germline V gene data show CDR1 as MNHEY and CDR2 as SMNVEV (reference sequence). The J segment lost 3 bases and the V segment lost 11 bases, leaving 6 bases of the junction unmatched.

This clonotype occurred a few times. This chain uses TRBV2 with TRBJ2-7; the D is unclear. The CDR3 covers 11 residues. Looked up from germline, CDR1 is SNHLY and CDR2 is FYNNEI. V gave up 8 bases and J gave up 1 base, with 6 bases separating them. Here the CDR3 DNA reads TGTGCCAGCCAGACATCCTACGAGCAGTACTTC. This translates into CASQTSYEQYF. Full variable domain (outside the CDR3, taken from reference TRBV2 and TRBJ2-7): EPEVTQTPSHQVTQMGQEVILRCVPISNHLYFYWYRQILGQKVEFLVSFYNNEISEKSEIFDDQFSVERPDGSNFTLKIRSTKLEDSAMYFCASQTSYEQYFGPGTRLTVT.

The genes are TRBV12-3 or TRBV12-4 and TRBJ1-1; D is undetermined. CDR3 length: 14 amino acids. Trimming stripped 5 bases from V and 1 base from J, with 11 bases between. The CDR3 DNA follows: TGTGCCAGCAGTGCCCGCCGGGGGAACACTGAAGCTTTCTTT. Residues: CASSARRGNTEAFF.

The chain employs TRBV19 and TRBJ2-1; 8 nucleotides agree with TRBD1. J was trimmed by 5 bases and V by 8 bases; bases with no gene match: 8. This CDR3 has 14 amino acids. CDR1 is LNHDA, CDR2 SQIVND, per germline (reference sequence). CDR3 amino acids: CASARTGYNNEQFF. In DNA form, the CDR3 reads TGTGCCAGTGCCAGGACAGGGTATAACAATGAGCAGTTCTTC. Based on the CDR3 plus reference TRBV19 and TRBJ2-1, the full variable domain is DGGITQSPKYLFRKEGQNVTLSCEQNLNHDAMYWYRQDPGQGLRLIYYSQIVNDFQKGDIAEGYSVSREKKESFPLTVTSAQKNPTAFYLCASARTGYNNEQFFGPGTRLTVL.